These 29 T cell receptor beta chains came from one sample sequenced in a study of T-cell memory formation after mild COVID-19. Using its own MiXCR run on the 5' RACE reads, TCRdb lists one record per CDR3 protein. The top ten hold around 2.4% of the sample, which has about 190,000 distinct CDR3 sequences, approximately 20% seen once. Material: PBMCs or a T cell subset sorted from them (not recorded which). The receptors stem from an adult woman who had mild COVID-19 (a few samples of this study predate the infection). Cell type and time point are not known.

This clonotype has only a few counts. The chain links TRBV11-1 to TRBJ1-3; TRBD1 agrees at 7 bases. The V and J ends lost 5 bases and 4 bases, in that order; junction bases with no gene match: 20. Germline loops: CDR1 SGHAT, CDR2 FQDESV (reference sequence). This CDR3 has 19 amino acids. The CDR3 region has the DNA TGTGCCAGCAGCAAAGAGCCCGGCAGGGGGAATTCTCCCGGAAACACCATATATTTT. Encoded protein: CASSKEPGRGNSPGNTIYF.

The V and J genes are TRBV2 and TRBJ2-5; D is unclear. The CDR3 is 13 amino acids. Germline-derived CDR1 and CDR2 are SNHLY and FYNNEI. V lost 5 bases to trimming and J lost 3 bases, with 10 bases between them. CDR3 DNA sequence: TGTGCCAGCAGTAACGGACCAAAAGAGACCCAGTACTTC. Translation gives CASSNGPKETQYF.

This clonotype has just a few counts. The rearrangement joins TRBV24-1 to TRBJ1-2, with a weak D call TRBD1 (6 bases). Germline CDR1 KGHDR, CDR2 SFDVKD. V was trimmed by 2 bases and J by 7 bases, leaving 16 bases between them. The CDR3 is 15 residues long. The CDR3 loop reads CATSDSGGPEGGYTF. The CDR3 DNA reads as TGTGCCACCAGTGATTCGGGGGGCCCGGAGGGTGGCTACACCTTC.

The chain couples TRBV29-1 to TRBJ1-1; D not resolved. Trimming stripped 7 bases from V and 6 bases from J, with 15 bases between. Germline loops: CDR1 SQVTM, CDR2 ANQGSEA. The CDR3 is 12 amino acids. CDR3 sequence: CSARDPGAEAFF. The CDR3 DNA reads TGCAGCGCCCGAGACCCCGGCGCTGAAGCTTTCTTT.

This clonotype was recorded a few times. DNA for the CDR3: TGTGCCAGCATCCGGGGATGGGGCATCGGCGGGGAGCTGTTTTTT. This translates into CASIRGWGIGGELFF. The V gene is TRBV6-1, the J gene TRBJ2-2; D could derive from TRBD1 or TRBD2 (5 bases each). The CDR3 runs to 15 residues. Trimming stripped 7 bases from V and 7 bases from J, with 19 bases between. Germline values: CDR1 MNHNS, CDR2 SASEGT.

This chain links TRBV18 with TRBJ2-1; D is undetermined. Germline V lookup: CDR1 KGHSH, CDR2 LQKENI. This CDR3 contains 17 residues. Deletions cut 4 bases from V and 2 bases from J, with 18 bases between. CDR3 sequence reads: CASSLHLVGPTYNEQFF. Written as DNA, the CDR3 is TGTGCCAGCTCACTCCATTTGGTTGGCCCGACCTACAATGAGCAGTTCTTC.

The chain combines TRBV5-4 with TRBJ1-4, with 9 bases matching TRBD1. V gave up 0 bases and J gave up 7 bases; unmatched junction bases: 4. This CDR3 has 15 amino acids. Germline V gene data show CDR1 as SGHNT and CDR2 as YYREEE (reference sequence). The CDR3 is CASSLDRDRAEKLFF. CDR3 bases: TGTGCCAGCAGCTTGGACCGGGACAGGGCTGAAAAACTGTTTTTT.

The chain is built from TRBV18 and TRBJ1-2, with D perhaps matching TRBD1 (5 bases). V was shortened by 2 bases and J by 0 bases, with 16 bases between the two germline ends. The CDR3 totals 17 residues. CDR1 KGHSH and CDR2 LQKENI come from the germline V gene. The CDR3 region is CASSPYQQVDTNYGYTF. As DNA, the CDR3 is TGTGCCAGCTCACCATACCAACAGGTGGATACTAACTATGGCTACACCTTC.

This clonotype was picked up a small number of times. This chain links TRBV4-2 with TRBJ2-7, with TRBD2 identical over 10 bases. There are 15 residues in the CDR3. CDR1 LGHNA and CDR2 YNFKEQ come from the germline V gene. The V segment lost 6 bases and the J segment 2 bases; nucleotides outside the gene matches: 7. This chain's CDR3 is CASRLSGLAAYEQYF. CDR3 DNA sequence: TGTGCCAGCAGACTATCAGGACTAGCGGCCTACGAGCAGTACTTC.

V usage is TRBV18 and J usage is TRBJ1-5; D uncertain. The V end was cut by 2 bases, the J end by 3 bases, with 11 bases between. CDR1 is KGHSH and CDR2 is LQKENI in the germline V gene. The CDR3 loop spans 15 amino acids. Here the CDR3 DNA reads TGTGCCAGCTCACCAGACTGGACCGTCAATCAGCCCCAGCATTTT. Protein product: CASSPDWTVNQPQHF.

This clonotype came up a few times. Here the CDR3 reads CASRDLGSRTDTQYF. The CDR3 coding sequence is TGTGCCAGCAGAGACTTGGGGTCTCGCACAGATACGCAGTATTTT. The chain has TRBV2 and TRBJ2-3; D is uncertain. Trimming cost V 6 bases and J 1 base, with 14 bases left between them. Per the germline V gene, CDR1 is SNHLY and CDR2 is FYNNEI. This CDR3 is built from 15 residues.

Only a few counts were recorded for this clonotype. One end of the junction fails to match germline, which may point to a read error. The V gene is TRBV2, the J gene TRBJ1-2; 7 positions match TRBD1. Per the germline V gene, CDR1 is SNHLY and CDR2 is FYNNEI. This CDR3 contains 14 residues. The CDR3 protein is CASTEQGRSYGYTF. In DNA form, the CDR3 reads TGTGCCAGCACTGAACAGGGGCGCAGCTATGGCTACACCTTC.

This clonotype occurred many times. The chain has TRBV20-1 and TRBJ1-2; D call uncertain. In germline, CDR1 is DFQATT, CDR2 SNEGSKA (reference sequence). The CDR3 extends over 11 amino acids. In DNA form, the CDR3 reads TGCACCTCCGATCTTACTAAGGGCTACACCTTC. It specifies CTSDLTKGYTF.

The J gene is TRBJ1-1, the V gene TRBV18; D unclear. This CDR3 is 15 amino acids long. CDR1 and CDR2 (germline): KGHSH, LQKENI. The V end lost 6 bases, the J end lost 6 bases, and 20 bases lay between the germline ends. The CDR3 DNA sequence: TGTGCCAGCTCGCCCACGTGGGTGGGGAGGGCTGAAGCTTTCTTT. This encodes CASSPTWVGRAEAFF.

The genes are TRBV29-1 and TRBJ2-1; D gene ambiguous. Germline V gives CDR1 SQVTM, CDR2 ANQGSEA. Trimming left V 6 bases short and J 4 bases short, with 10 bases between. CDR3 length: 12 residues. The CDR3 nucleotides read TGCAGCGTCGGTAGACCATACAATGAGCAGTTCTTC. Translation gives CSVGRPYNEQFF.

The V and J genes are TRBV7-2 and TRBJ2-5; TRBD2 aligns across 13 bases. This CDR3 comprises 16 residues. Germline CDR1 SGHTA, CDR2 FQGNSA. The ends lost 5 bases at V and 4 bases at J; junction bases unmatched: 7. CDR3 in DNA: TGTGCCAGCAGCCAAGGACTAGCGGGAGTGCGAGAGACCCAGTACTTC. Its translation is CASSQGLAGVRETQYF.

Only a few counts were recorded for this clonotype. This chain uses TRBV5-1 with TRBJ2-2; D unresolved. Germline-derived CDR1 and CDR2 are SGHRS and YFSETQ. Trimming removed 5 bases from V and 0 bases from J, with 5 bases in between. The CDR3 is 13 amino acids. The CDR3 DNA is TGCGCCAGCAGTGGTGCGAACACCGGGGAGCTGTTTTTT. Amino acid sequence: CASSGANTGELFF.

CDR3 region: CASSYGLAGGNEQFF. The CDR3 DNA is TGTGCCAGCAGTTACGGACTAGCGGGAGGTAATGAGCAGTTCTTC. The chain combines TRBV6-6 with TRBJ2-1; 14 nucleotides align to TRBD2. CDR3 length: 15 residues. V trimming: 2 bases; J trimming: 7 bases; junction bases outside the gene matches: 1. From germline, CDR1 is MNHNY and CDR2 SVGAGI (reference sequence).

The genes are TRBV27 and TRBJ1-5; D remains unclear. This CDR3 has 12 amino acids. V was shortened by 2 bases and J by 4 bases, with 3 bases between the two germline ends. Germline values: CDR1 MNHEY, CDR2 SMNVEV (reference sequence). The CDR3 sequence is CASSLRNQPQHF. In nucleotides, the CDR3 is TGTGCCAGCAGTTTACGGAATCAGCCCCAGCATTTT.

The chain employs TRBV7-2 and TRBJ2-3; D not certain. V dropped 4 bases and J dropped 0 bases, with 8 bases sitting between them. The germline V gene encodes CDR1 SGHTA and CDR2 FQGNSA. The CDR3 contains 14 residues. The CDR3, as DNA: TGTGCCAGCAGCTCCTCCCATAGCACAGATACGCAGTATTTT. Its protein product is CASSSSHSTDTQYF.

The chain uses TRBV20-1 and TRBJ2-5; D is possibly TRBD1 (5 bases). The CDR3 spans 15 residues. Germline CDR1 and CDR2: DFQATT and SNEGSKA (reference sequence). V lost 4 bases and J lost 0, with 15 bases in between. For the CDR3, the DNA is TGCAGTGCTAACCTTGACAGTACGTACCAAGAGACCCAGTACTTC. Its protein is CSANLDSTYQETQYF.

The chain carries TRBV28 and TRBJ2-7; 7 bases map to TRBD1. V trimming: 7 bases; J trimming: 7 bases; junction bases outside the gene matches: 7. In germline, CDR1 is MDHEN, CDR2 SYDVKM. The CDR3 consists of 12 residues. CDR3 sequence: CASTGTAGEQYF. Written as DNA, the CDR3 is TGTGCCAGCACCGGGACAGCAGGAGAGCAGTACTTC.

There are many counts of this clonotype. CDR3 loop: CATGQASTGELFF. CDR3 coding DNA: TGTGCCACCGGGCAGGCATCCACCGGGGAGCTGTTTTTT. The J gene is TRBJ2-2, the V gene TRBV24-1; D unclear. This CDR3 has 13 amino acids. V lost 9 bases and J 4 bases, leaving 11 bases between the germline ends. Germline values: CDR1 KGHDR, CDR2 SFDVKD.

The CDR3 region has the DNA TGTGCCAGCAGCTTGTGGCAGGGGAGCAATCAGCCCCAGCATTTT. The encoded protein is CASSLWQGSNQPQHF. The chain links TRBV5-5 to TRBJ1-5, with a possible D match to TRBD1 (6 bases). The CDR3 is 15 residues long. Germline V CDR1 and CDR2: SGHKS, YYEKEE (reference sequence). With 1 base removed from V and 1 base from J, the gap between germline ends came to 9 bases.

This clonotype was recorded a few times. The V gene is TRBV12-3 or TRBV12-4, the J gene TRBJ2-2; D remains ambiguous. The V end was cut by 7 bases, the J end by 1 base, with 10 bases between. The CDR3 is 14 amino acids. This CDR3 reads CASTTLRNTGELFF. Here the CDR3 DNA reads TGTGCCAGCACGACCCTTCGGAACACCGGGGAGCTGTTTTTT.

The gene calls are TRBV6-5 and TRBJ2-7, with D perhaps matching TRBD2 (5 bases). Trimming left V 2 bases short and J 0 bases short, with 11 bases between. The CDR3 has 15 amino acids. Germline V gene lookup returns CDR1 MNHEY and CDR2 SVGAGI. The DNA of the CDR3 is TGTGCCAGCAGTTACGGTAGAGGGTACTCCTACGAGCAGTACTTC. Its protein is CASSYGRGYSYEQYF.

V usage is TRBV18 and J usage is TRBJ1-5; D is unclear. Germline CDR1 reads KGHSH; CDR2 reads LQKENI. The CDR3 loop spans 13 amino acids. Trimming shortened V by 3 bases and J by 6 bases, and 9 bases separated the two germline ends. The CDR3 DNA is TGTGCCAGCTCACCCCCAGGCCCTCAGCCCCAGCATTTT. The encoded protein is CASSPPGPQPQHF.

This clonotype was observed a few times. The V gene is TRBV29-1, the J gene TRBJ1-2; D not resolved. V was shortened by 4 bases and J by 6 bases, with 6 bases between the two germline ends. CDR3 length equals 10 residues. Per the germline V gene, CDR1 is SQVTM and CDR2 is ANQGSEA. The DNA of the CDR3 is TGCAGCGTTGCTCGGGATGGCTACACCTTC. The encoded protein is CSVARDGYTF.

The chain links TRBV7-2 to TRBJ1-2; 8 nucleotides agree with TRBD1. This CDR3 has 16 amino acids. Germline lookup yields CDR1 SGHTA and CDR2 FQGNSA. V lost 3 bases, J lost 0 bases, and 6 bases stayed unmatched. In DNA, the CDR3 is TGTGCCAGCAGCTTTCGGACAGGGAATACTAACTATGGCTACACCTTC. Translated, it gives CASSFRTGNTNYGYTF.